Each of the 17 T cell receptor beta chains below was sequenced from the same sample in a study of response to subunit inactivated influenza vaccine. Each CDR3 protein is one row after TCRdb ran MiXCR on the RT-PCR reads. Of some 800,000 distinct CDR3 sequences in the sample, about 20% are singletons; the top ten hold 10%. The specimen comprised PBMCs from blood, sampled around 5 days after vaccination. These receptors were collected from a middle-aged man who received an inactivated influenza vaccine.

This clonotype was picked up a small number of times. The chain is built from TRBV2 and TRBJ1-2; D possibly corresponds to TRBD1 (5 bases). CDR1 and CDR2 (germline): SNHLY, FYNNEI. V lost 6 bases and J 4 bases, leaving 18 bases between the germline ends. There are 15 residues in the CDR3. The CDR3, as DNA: TGTGCCAGCAGCCCCGGACACCTGAGGTTCTATGGCTACACCTTC. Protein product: CASSPGHLRFYGYTF.

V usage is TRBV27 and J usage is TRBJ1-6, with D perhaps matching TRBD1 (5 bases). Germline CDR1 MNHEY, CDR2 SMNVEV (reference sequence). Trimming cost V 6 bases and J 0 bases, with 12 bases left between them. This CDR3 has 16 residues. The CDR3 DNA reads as TGTGCCAGCAGAACTAAGGGGAGCTCCTATAATTCACCCCTCCACTTT. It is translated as CASRTKGSSYNSPLHF.

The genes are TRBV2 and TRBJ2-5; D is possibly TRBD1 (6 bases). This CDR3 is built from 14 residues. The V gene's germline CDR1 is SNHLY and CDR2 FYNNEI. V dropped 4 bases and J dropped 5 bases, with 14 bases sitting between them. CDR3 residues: CASSVRHQGETQYF. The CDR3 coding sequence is TGTGCCAGCAGTGTGCGACATCAGGGGGAGACCCAGTACTTC.

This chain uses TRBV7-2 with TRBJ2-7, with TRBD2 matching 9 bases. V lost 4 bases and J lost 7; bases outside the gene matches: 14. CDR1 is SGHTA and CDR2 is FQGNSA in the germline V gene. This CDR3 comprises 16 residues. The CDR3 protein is CASSSKVRPAGGEQYF. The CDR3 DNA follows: TGTGCCAGCAGCTCCAAAGTGCGGCCGGCGGGGGGGGAGCAGTACTTC.

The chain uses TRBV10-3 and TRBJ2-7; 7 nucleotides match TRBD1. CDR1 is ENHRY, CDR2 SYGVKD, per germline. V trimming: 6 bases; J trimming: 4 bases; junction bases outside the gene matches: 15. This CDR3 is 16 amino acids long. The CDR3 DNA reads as TGTGCCATCAGCCAGCGGACCCAAACAGGGGATTACGAGCAGTACTTC. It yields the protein CAISQRTQTGDYEQYF.

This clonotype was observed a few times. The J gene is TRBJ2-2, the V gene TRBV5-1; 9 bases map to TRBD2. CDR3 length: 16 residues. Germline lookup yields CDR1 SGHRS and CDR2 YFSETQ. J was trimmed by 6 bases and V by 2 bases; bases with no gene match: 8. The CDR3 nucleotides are TGCGCCAGCAGCTTCCGACTAGCGGACGAACCCGGGGAGCTGTTTTTT. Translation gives CASSFRLADEPGELFF.

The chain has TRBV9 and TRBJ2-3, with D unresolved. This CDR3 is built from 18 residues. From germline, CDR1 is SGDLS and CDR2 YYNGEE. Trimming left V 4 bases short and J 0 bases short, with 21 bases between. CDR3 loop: CASSPTQFSGPSTDTQYF. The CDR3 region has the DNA TGTGCCAGCAGCCCCACCCAGTTTTCCGGACCTAGCACAGATACGCAGTATTTT.

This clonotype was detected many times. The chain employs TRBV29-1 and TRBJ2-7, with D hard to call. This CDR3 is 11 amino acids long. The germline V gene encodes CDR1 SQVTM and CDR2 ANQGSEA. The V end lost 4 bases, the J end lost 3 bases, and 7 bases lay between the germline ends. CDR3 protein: CSVGMDYEQYF. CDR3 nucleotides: TGCAGCGTTGGTATGGACTACGAGCAGTACTTC.

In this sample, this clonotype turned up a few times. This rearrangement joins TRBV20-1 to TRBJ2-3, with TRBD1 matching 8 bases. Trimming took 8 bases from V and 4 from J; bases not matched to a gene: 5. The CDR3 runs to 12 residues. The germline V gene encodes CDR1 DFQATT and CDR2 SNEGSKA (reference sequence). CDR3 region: CSKTGVADTQYF. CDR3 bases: TGCAGTAAGACAGGGGTGGCAGATACGCAGTATTTT.

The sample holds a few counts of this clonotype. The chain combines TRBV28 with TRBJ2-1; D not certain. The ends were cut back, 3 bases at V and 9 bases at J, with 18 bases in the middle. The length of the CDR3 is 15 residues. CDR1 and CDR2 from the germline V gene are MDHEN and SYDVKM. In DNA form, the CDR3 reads TGTGCCAGCAGTTTCCTCTCACACGATAATACTGAGCAGTTCTTC. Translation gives CASSFLSHDNTEQFF.

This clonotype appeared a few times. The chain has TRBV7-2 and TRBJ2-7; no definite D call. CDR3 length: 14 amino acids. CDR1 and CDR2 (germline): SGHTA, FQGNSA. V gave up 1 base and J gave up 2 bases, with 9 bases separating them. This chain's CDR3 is CASSLGAAAYEQYF. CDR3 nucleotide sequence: TGTGCCAGCAGCTTAGGGGCGGCTGCCTACGAGCAGTACTTC.

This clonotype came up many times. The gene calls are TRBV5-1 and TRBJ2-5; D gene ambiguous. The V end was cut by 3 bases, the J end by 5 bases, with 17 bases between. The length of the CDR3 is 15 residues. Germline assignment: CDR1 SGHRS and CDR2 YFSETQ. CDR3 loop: CASSSHPRSVETQYF. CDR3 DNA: TGCGCCAGCAGCTCCCACCCAAGATCGGTGGAGACCCAGTACTTC.

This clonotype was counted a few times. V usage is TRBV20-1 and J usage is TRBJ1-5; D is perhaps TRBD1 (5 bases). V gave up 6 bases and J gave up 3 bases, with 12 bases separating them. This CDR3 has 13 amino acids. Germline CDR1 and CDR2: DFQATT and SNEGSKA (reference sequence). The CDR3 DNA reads TGCAGTGCAGCCGGGACCTTCAATCAGCCCCAGCATTTT. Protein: CSAAGTFNQPQHF.

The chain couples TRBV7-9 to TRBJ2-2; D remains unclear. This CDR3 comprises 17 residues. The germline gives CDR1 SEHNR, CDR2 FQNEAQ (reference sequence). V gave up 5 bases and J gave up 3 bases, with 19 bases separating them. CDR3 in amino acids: CASSLPLTVPDTGELFF. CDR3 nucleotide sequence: TGTGCCAGCAGCCTTCCACTGACTGTTCCCGACACCGGGGAGCTGTTTTTT. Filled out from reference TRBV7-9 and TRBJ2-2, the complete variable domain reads DTGVSQNPRHKITKRGQNVTFRCDPISEHNRLYWYRQTLGQGPEFLTYFQNEAQLEKSRLLSDRFSAERPKGSFSTLEIQRTEQGDSAMYLCASSLPLTVPDTGELFFGEGSRLTVL.

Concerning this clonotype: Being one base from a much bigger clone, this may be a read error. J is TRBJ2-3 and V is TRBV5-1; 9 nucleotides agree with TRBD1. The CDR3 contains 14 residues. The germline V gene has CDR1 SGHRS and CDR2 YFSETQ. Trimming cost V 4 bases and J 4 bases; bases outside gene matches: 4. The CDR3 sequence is CASSTGQGSDTQYF. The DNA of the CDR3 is TGCGCCAGCAGCACTGGACAGGGGTCAGATACGCAGTATTTT. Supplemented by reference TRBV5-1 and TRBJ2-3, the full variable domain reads KAGVTQTPRYLIKTRGQQVTLSCSPISGHRSVSWYQQTPGQGLQFLFEYFSETQRNKGNFPGRFSGRQFSNSRSEMNVSTLELGDSALYLCASSTGQGSDTQYFGPGTRLTVL.

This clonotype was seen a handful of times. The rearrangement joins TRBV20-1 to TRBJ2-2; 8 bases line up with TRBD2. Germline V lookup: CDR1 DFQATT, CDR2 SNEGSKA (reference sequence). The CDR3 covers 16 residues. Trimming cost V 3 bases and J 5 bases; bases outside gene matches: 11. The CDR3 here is CSASGAAGGRTGELFF. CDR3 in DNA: TGCAGTGCTAGTGGGGCGGCGGGGGGTCGGACCGGGGAGCTGTTTTTT.

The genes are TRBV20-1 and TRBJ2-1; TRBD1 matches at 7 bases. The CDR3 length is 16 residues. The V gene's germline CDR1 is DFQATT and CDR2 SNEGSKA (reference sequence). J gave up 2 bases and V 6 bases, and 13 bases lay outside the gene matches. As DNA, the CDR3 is TGCAGTGCCTGTGCGGAAGACAGGGAACCCTACAATGAGCAGTTCTTC. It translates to CSACAEDREPYNEQFF.